What follows are 32 T cell receptor beta chains derived from one specimen sequenced in a study of PD-1 blockade in classical Hodgkin lymphoma. Clones were read by immunoSEQ multiplex PCR, and TCRdb kept only the in-frame ones, dropping some. The table lists about 110,000 clones, nearly 90% of them singletons. Relapses following autologous stem cell transplantation were seen in all patients, with brentuximab vedotin exposure varying. The sample in question was peripheral blood mononuclear cells (PBMCs), obtained before the second cycle of nivolumab. These receptors all stem from a human donor with classical Hodgkin lymphoma.

The chain recombines TRBV9 with TRBJ1-4; D gene ambiguous. The CDR3 is made up of 13 amino acids. In germline, CDR1 is SGDLS, CDR2 YYNGEE. Trimming cost V 4 bases and J 6 bases, with 10 bases left between them. The CDR3 sequence is CASSSRTDEKLFF. CDR3 sequence (DNA): TGTGCCAGCAGCTCCCGGACGGATGAAAAACTGTTTTTT.

The chain uses TRBV27 and TRBJ1-1, with 7 positions matching TRBD1. Germline V gene data show CDR1 as MNHEY and CDR2 as SMNVEV (reference sequence). This CDR3 has 14 amino acids. Trimming removed 7 bases from V and 11 bases from J; junction bases left unmatched: 16. The CDR3 region is CASKDLTGSGLAFF. The CDR3 bases are TGTGCCAGCAAAGATCTGACAGGGAGTGGACTGGCTTTCTTT.

This clone was counted between two and nine times. CDR3 sequence (DNA): TGTGCCAGCAGCTCTGGGGTTAATGAAAAACTGTTTTTT. It is translated as CASSSGVNEKLFF. The rearrangement joins TRBV7-2 to TRBJ1-4; D call uncertain. The CDR3 covers 13 residues. Trimming left V 4 bases short and J 4 bases short, with 7 bases between. Germline V gene sequence: CDR1 SGHTA, CDR2 FQGNSA.

The chain employs TRBV6-5 and TRBJ1-5; no clear D. The CDR3 length is 14 residues. Germline loops: CDR1 MNHEY, CDR2 SVGAGI. The ends were cut back, 7 bases at V and 6 bases at J, with 16 bases in the middle. CDR3 coding DNA: TGTGCCAGCACCCACGGAGGTCCCCGTCAGCCCCAGCATTTT. It encodes CASTHGGPRQPQHF.

In DNA form, the CDR3 reads TGTGCCAGCAGTCCCCTGGGCGGGCCGGGCTTGGAGCAGTTCTTC. This sequence encodes CASSPLGGPGLEQFF. The rearrangement uses TRBV27 and TRBJ2-1, with a weak D call TRBD2 (5 bases). Germline V gene data show CDR1 as MNHEY and CDR2 as SMNVEV (reference sequence). Trimming stripped 5 bases from V and 10 bases from J, with 21 bases between. The CDR3 spans 15 residues.

This chain uses TRBV5-1 with TRBJ1-2; D gene unclear. V lost 0 bases and J 7 bases, leaving 4 bases between the germline ends. Germline assignment: CDR1 SGHRS and CDR2 YFSETQ. This CDR3 has 11 residues. The CDR3 protein is CASSLEGGYTF. CDR3 nucleotides: TGCGCCAGCAGCTTGGAAGGTGGCTACACCTTC.

The sample holds one count of this clone. This chain links TRBV6-6 with TRBJ2-7; D is perhaps TRBD1 (6 bases). Per the germline V gene, CDR1 is MNHNY and CDR2 is SVGAGI (reference sequence). The germline V and J ends were trimmed by 6 bases and 3 bases, with 15 bases remaining between them. The CDR3 loop spans 14 amino acids. CDR3 sequence (DNA): TGTGCCAGCAGCCCCCCCCAGGGGTTCTACGAGCAGTACTTC. Translation: CASSPPQGFYEQYF.

This clone has a single count. The CDR3: CASSLSVAGATDTQYF. CDR3 nucleotides: TGTGCCAGCAGCTTGTCGGTGGCGGGAGCCACAGATACGCAGTATTTT. This rearrangement joins TRBV5-5 to TRBJ2-3; 7 positions match TRBD2. Germline-derived CDR1 and CDR2 are SGHKS and YYEKEE (reference sequence). This CDR3 has 16 residues. The V gene end was trimmed by 1 base and the J gene end by 2 bases; junction bases not matched to a gene: 7.

This clone showed up just once. The J gene is TRBJ2-1, the V gene TRBV6-6; D tentatively reads TRBD1 or TRBD2 (5 bases each). Germline CDR1 is MNHNY and CDR2 is SVGAGI (reference sequence). This CDR3 region has 15 residues. Between the trimmed V and J ends, which lost 6 bases and 6 bases, there was a span of 18 bases. The CDR3: CASRPSQGTGNEQFF. The CDR3 region has the DNA TGTGCCAGCAGGCCTAGCCAGGGTACGGGCAATGAGCAGTTCTTC.

The chain combines TRBV4-3 with TRBJ2-3; perhaps TRBD2 as D (5 bases). The CDR3 totals 13 residues. Trimming took 0 bases from V and 5 from J, leaving 6 bases between them. Germline V gives CDR1 LGHNA, CDR2 YSLEER. CDR3 nucleotide sequence: TGCGCCAGCAGCCAAGATCGGGGAGATACGCAGTATTTT. Protein: CASSQDRGDTQYF.

CDR3: CASSAVGQRYGYTF. The CDR3 bases are TGTGCCAGCAGTGCCGTGGGACAGCGCTATGGCTACACCTTC. The chain has TRBV6-6 and TRBJ1-2; the match to TRBD1 covers 7 bases. CDR3 length equals 14 residues. V shed 5 bases and J 4 bases; nucleotides not matched to a gene: 7. Germline-derived CDR1 and CDR2 are MNHNY and SVGAGI (reference sequence).

This clone ranks as medium-sized. Other nucleotide sequences in the sample specify the same CDR3. The rearrangement links TRBV15 to TRBJ2-7; TRBD2 aligns across 7 bases. The V gene's germline CDR1 is LNHNV and CDR2 YYDKDF (reference sequence). Losses at the gene ends were 0 bases for V and 5 bases for J; bases not matched to a gene: 4. This CDR3 comprises 14 residues. The CDR3 protein is CATSRELGGHEQYF. In nucleotides, the CDR3 is TGTGCCACCAGCAGAGAGTTGGGAGGGCACGAGCAGTACTTC.

V and J are TRBV11-2 and TRBJ2-2; 9 bases are a match to TRBD1. Germline V gene data show CDR1 as SGHAT and CDR2 as FQNNGV. CDR3 length: 15 amino acids. V shed 5 bases and J 5 bases; nucleotides not matched to a gene: 6. CDR3: CASSPGTGWTGELFF. The CDR3 DNA follows: TGTGCCAGCAGCCCCGGGACAGGGTGGACCGGGGAGCTGTTTTTT.

The gene calls are TRBV18 and TRBJ2-3; D is possibly TRBD1 (6 bases). The V end lost 4 bases, the J end lost 2 bases, and 13 bases lay between the germline ends. This CDR3 is built from 15 residues. CDR1 is KGHSH and CDR2 is LQKENI in the germline V gene. CDR3 region: CASSLDRKSTDTQYF. CDR3 in DNA: TGTGCCAGCTCACTCGACAGGAAGTCCACAGATACGCAGTATTTT.

This clone was counted a single time. The CDR3 region has the DNA TGTGCCAGCAGGGGGACTGAACTATATACGCAGTATTTT. Translation gives CASRGTELYTQYF. The chain uses TRBV28 and TRBJ2-3; the D gene is possibly TRBD2 (6 bases). The germline V and J ends were trimmed by 6 bases and 7 bases, with 14 bases remaining between them. Germline lookup yields CDR1 MDHEN and CDR2 SYDVKM. The CDR3 totals 13 residues. The whole variable domain, remainder taken from reference TRBV28 and TRBJ2-3, is DVKVTQSSRYLVKRTGEKVFLECVQDMDHENMFWYRQDPGLGLRLIYFSYDVKMKEKGDIPEGYSVSREKKERFSLILESASTNQTSMYLCASRGTELYTQYFGPGTRLTVL.

The V gene is TRBV11-3, the J gene TRBJ2-5; 14 nucleotides agree with TRBD2. With 5 bases clipped from V and 7 bases from J, the junction kept 9 bases outside the gene matches. Germline CDR1 and CDR2: SGHNT and YENEEA. The CDR3 runs 16 residues. In DNA form, the CDR3 reads TGTGCCAGCAGCCCCTCAACGGGACTAGCGGGAGCGACCCAGTACTTC. Translation: CASSPSTGLAGATQYF.

This sequence joins TRBV7-6 and TRBJ2-7, with 7 bases identical to TRBD1. V shed 4 bases, J shed 0 bases, and the junction held 3 bases outside the gene matches. The CDR3 consists of 14 residues. Germline V gene data show CDR1 as SGHVS and CDR2 as FNYEAQ. CDR3 bases: TGTGCCAGCAGCTCTGGACAGGACTCCTACGAGCAGTACTTC. As protein: CASSSGQDSYEQYF.

This clone was picked up one time. V gene TRBV2 combines with J gene TRBJ1-1; perhaps TRBD1 as D (5 bases). V lost 7 bases and J lost 4, with 16 bases in between. CDR1 and CDR2 from the germline V gene are SNHLY and FYNNEI. The CDR3 extends over 14 amino acids. The CDR3 DNA reads TGTGCCAGCATGAGGGACGGTACGGGCACTGAAGCTTTCTTT. It specifies CASMRDGTGTEAFF.

For the CDR3, the DNA is TGCGCCAGCAGCTTGGAGTTTACTGGGACTCCGGGCGCGCAGTACTTC. Protein: CASSLEFTGTPGAQYF. J is TRBJ2-7 and V is TRBV5-1; TRBD2 might be the D (6 bases). The CDR3 spans 16 residues. V was clipped by 0 bases and J by 9 bases, with 22 bases between them. CDR1 and CDR2 (germline): SGHRS, YFSETQ.

This chain links TRBV7-2 with TRBJ2-7; no definite D call. The CDR3 loop spans 12 amino acids. Germline V CDR1 and CDR2: SGHTA, FQGNSA. Trimming shortened V by 5 bases and J by 1 base, and 6 bases separated the two germline ends. DNA of the CDR3: TGTGCCAGCAGCCCGTCGTCCTACGAGCAGTACTTC. Amino acid sequence: CASSPSSYEQYF.

The rearrangement uses TRBV4-1 and TRBJ2-3, with 14 bases matching TRBD2. V gave up 1 base and J gave up 4 bases; unmatched junction bases: 10. This CDR3 has 19 residues. Germline V gene data show CDR1 as MGHRA and CDR2 as YSYEKL. The CDR3 DNA reads TGCGCCAGCAGCCAAGTTCCGGGACTAGCGGGAGTCAGCGCAGATACGCAGTATTTT. The encoded protein is CASSQVPGLAGVSADTQYF.

This sequence joins TRBV6-5 and TRBJ1-2; tentative D call: TRBD1 (5 bases). There are 12 residues in the CDR3. Germline-derived CDR1 and CDR2 are MNHEY and SVGAGI. V was shortened by 2 bases and J by 8 bases, with 9 bases between the two germline ends. The chain's CDR3 is CASSYGGEGYTF. The CDR3 coding sequence is TGTGCCAGCAGTTACGGGGGAGAAGGCTACACCTTC.

This clone appeared many times. The chain joins TRBV25-1 to TRBJ1-4; D call uncertain. This CDR3 spans 16 amino acids. Trimming removed 2 bases from V and 7 bases from J, with 17 bases in between. Germline CDR1 MGHDK, CDR2 SYGVNS. The CDR3 region is CASSERGISGLEKLFF. CDR3 nucleotide sequence: TGTGCCAGCAGTGAAAGAGGGATTAGTGGGCTTGAAAAACTGTTTTTT.

The chain combines TRBV6-5 with TRBJ2-2, with TRBD1 matching over 8 bases. Germline V gene lookup returns CDR1 MNHEY and CDR2 SVGAGI. The CDR3 runs to 14 residues. Trimming took 7 bases from V and 7 from J; bases not matched to a gene: 8. In DNA, the CDR3 is TGTGCCAGCAACTCGGACAGGGTGGGCGGGGAGCTGTTTTTT. This encodes CASNSDRVGGELFF.

The chain uses TRBV5-5 and TRBJ1-5; D is ambiguous. Trimming cost V 0 bases and J 2 bases, with 6 bases left between them. CDR1 is SGHKS and CDR2 is YYEKEE in the germline V gene (reference sequence). The CDR3 consists of 14 residues. The CDR3 is CASSLEAGNQPQHF. In nucleotides, the CDR3 is TGTGCCAGCAGCTTGGAGGCCGGCAATCAGCCCCAGCATTTT.

The chain couples TRBV4-1 to TRBJ2-1; D possibly corresponds to TRBD1 (6 bases). The length of the CDR3 is 15 residues. Germline CDR1 and CDR2: MGHRA and YSYEKL. The V end was cut by 4 bases, the J end by 9 bases, with 19 bases between. The CDR3 nucleotides read TGCGCCAGCAGCCTCCGGGACACATTGAGGGGTGAGCAGTTCTTC. Translation gives CASSLRDTLRGEQFF.

The sample holds one count of this clone. This chain uses TRBV19 with TRBJ1-6, with D uncertain. This CDR3 contains 12 residues. Per the germline V gene, CDR1 is LNHDA and CDR2 is SQIVND (reference sequence). The V and J ends lost 11 bases and 7 bases respectively, with 12 bases between them. In DNA form, the CDR3 reads TGTGCCGGATTCTGTACGAATTCACCCCTCCACTTT. Amino acid sequence: CAGFCTNSPLHF.

This chain connects TRBV9 to TRBJ2-3; 10 bases agree with TRBD2. This CDR3 spans 14 amino acids. V lost 6 bases to trimming and J lost 5 bases; unmatched junction nucleotides: 6. CDR1 is SGDLS and CDR2 is YYNGEE in the germline V gene. In nucleotides, the CDR3 is TGTGCCAGCACTAGCGGGAGTCTTCTAGATACGCAGTATTTT. The encoded protein is CASTSGSLLDTQYF.

This CDR3 is CASSLGVRPEAFF. The DNA of the CDR3 is TGTGCCAGCAGTCTGGGGGTCAGACCTGAAGCTTTCTTT. The chain employs TRBV5-4 and TRBJ1-1; tentative D call: TRBD1 (5 bases). Germline V gene data show CDR1 as SGHNT and CDR2 as YYREEE (reference sequence). V lost 5 bases, J lost 6 bases, and 14 bases lay in between. The CDR3 runs 13 residues.

V usage is TRBV11-2 and J usage is TRBJ1-2; a weak D match, TRBD1 (5 bases). The CDR3 covers 13 residues. Trimming took 1 base from V and 5 from J, leaving 8 bases between them. Germline values: CDR1 SGHAT, CDR2 FQNNGV. The CDR3 spells CASSLGTPYGYTF. For the CDR3, the DNA is TGTGCCAGCAGCTTAGGGACACCTTATGGCTACACCTTC.

The rearrangement uses TRBV4-3 and TRBJ1-5; D gene ambiguous. The CDR3 spans 10 residues. Germline loops: CDR1 LGHNA, CDR2 YSLEER. Trimming removed 2 bases from V and 13 bases from J, with 6 bases in between. Here the CDR3 reads CASSQPWQHF. CDR3 in DNA: TGCGCCAGCAGCCAACCGTGGCAGCATTTT.

In this sample, this clone turned up a few times. Distinct nucleotide sequences in the sample also encode this CDR3. The chain employs TRBV18 and TRBJ2-1, with 10 bases lining up with TRBD2. Germline CDR1 and CDR2: KGHSH and LQKENI. The CDR3 runs to 16 residues. V shed 0 bases, J shed 6 bases, and the junction held 5 bases outside the gene matches. CDR3 amino acids: CASSPPSAGGANEQFF. CDR3 in DNA: TGTGCCAGCTCACCACCGTCAGCGGGAGGGGCCAATGAGCAGTTCTTC.